The 27 T cell receptor beta chains given below trace back to one sample, sequenced in a study of T-cell reconstitution after alpha-beta-depleted transplantation in children. As it was prepared, the TCRbeta library received unique molecular identifiers. TCRdb redid the calling of the PCR reads with MiXCR, one entry per CDR3 protein. The sample lists hundreds of thousands of distinct CDR3 sequences, about 16% occurring once. The material was PBMCs, mostly from graft donor cells, obtained 360 days after TCRalphabeta/CD19-depleted stem cell transplant. These receptors all come from a male patient between 5 and 17 years old who had a stem cell transplant for acute lymphoblastic leukemia, so the T cells may come from the graft donor.

V and J are TRBV5-1 and TRBJ2-3; a possible D gene is TRBD2 (5 bases). The CDR3 extends over 15 amino acids. Germline V gene data show CDR1 as SGHRS and CDR2 as YFSETQ. V dropped 4 bases and J dropped 3 bases, with 15 bases sitting between them. The CDR3 is CASSPVVALTDTQYF. CDR3 sequence (DNA): TGCGCCAGCAGCCCTGTGGTAGCGCTTACAGATACGCAGTATTTT.

A few counts support this clonotype. The genes are TRBV5-1 and TRBJ2-2; 10 bases are shared with TRBD2. J lost 6 bases, V lost 0 bases, and 8 bases had no gene match. Germline CDR1 SGHRS, CDR2 YFSETQ. The CDR3 is 17 amino acids. The CDR3 nucleotides read TGCGCCAGCAGCTTGGTTAAAACTAGCGGGACGTCCGGGGAGCTGTTTTTT. It specifies CASSLVKTSGTSGELFF.

The chain recombines TRBV29-1 with TRBJ2-7, with D uncertain. Germline CDR1 is SQVTM and CDR2 is ANQGSEA. CDR3 length equals 12 residues. V lost 6 bases to trimming and J lost 0 bases, with 9 bases between them. The CDR3 coding sequence is TGCAGCGTGGCCCCGGGCTCCTACGAGCAGTACTTC. Protein sequence: CSVAPGSYEQYF.

This rearrangement joins TRBV7-8 to TRBJ2-1; TRBD2 might be the D (5 bases). Trimming pared 5 bases from V and 5 bases from J, leaving 13 bases between. The CDR3 length is 14 residues. CDR1 and CDR2 (germline): SGHVS, FQNEAQ. DNA of the CDR3: TGTGCCAGCAGCGGACTCTCAGTCCACAATGAGCAGTTCTTC. The encoded protein is CASSGLSVHNEQFF. Combining the CDR3 with reference TRBV7-8 and TRBJ2-1 gives the whole variable domain GAGVSQSPRYKVAKRGQDVALRCDPISGHVSLFWYQQALGQGPEFLTYFQNEAQLDKSGLPSDRFFAERPEGSVSTLKIQRTQQEDSAVYLCASSGLSVHNEQFFGPGTRLTVL.

V and J are TRBV5-5 and TRBJ2-7; possible D gene TRBD2, 6 bases. CDR3 size: 15 residues. From germline, CDR1 is SGHKS and CDR2 YYEKEE (reference sequence). Deletions cut 4 bases from V and 0 bases from J, with 14 bases between. The CDR3 region has the DNA TGTGCCAGCAGCAGGATTACGGGAGTCTCCTACGAGCAGTACTTC. Amino acids: CASSRITGVSYEQYF.

This clonotype was counted a few times. The rearrangement links TRBV4-1 to TRBJ2-1; D is perhaps TRBD1 or TRBD2 (7 bases each). Deletions cut 4 bases from V and 0 bases from J, with 16 bases between. The CDR3 extends over 17 amino acids. Germline V gene data show CDR1 as MGHRA and CDR2 as YSYEKL. CDR3 nucleotides: TGCGCCAGCAGCCCCTGGGACAGCGGGATCTCCTACAATGAGCAGTTCTTC. Protein sequence: CASSPWDSGISYNEQFF.

The chain combines TRBV18 with TRBJ2-7; perhaps TRBD2 as D (6 bases). The CDR3 consists of 13 residues. Trimming took off 8 bases at V and 5 bases at J, with 16 bases between the two ends. CDR1 and CDR2 from the germline V gene are KGHSH and LQKENI. CDR3 coding DNA: TGTGCCAGCCAGGCGACGGGAGCCGACGAGCAGTACTTC. Translated, it gives CASQATGADEQYF.

This clonotype was counted a few times. The chain links TRBV5-1 to TRBJ2-7, with D unresolved. The length of the CDR3 is 18 residues. In germline, CDR1 is SGHRS, CDR2 YFSETQ. V lost 0 bases to trimming and J lost 6 bases, with 25 bases between them. CDR3 nucleotides: TGCGCCAGCAGCTTGGCCCTGTTCCGCGGCGGACGCCTCCTCGAGCAGTACTTC. Its protein is CASSLALFRGGRLLEQYF. The variable domain in full, completed from reference TRBV5-1 and TRBJ2-7, reads KAGVTQTPRYLIKTRGQQVTLSCSPISGHRSVSWYQQTPGQGLQFLFEYFSETQRNKGNFPGRFSGRQFSNSRSEMNVSTLELGDSALYLCASSLALFRGGRLLEQYFGPGTRLTVT.

This clonotype was detected many times. The V call is TRBV11-3, the J call TRBJ2-1; TRBD2 agrees at 10 bases. This CDR3 region has 18 residues. Unmatched junction bases numbered 13, after V lost 3 bases and J lost 5 bases. CDR1 is SGHNT, CDR2 YENEEA, per germline. The CDR3 spells CASSFQVSRLAGDNEQFF. CDR3 in DNA: TGTGCCAGCAGCTTTCAAGTCTCCAGGCTAGCGGGAGACAATGAGCAGTTCTTC.

V gene TRBV4-2 combines with J gene TRBJ2-7; 7 nucleotides align to TRBD2. V lost 3 bases and J lost 2; bases outside the gene matches: 4. CDR3 length: 14 residues. In germline, CDR1 is LGHNA, CDR2 YNFKEQ. The DNA for the CDR3 is TGTGCCAGCAGCCATGCGGGACTAACCTACGAGCAGTACTTC. Translating it yields CASSHAGLTYEQYF.

This clonotype came up a few times. V is TRBV10-3 and J is TRBJ2-7, with D perhaps TRBD1 (6 bases). The CDR3 runs to 15 residues. Trimming stripped 6 bases from V and 5 bases from J, with 20 bases between. Germline V CDR1 and CDR2: ENHRY, SYGVKD. The CDR3 sequence: CAIRKSGHPGNEQYF. The DNA of the CDR3 is TGTGCCATCAGGAAATCGGGACACCCCGGGAACGAGCAGTACTTC.

This clonotype has just a few counts. The chain has TRBV20-1 and TRBJ2-1; D gene unclear. In germline, CDR1 is DFQATT, CDR2 SNEGSKA (reference sequence). V was shortened by 5 bases and J by 10 bases, with 9 bases between the two germline ends. The CDR3 sequence is 10 residues long. CDR3 protein: CSAYKREQFF. As DNA, the CDR3 is TGCAGTGCTTACAAAAGGGAGCAGTTCTTC.

This clonotype was seen just once. The chain recombines TRBV30 with TRBJ2-5, with TRBD2 identical over 16 bases. Unmatched junction bases numbered 6, after V lost 5 bases and J lost 0 bases. Germline V gene sequence: CDR1 GTSNPN, CDR2 SVGIG (reference sequence). The CDR3 loop spans 17 amino acids. The CDR3 bases are TGTGCCTGGGGGGGACTAGCGGGAGGGCCTCACCAAGAGACCCAGTACTTC. Translation gives CAWGGLAGGPHQETQYF.

The rearrangement joins TRBV12-3 or TRBV12-4 to TRBJ2-1, with TRBD2 matching over 7 bases. The CDR3 loop spans 14 amino acids. With 7 bases clipped from V and 4 bases from J, the junction kept 7 bases outside the gene matches. This CDR3 is CASNLSGPYNEQFF. CDR3 DNA sequence: TGTGCCAGCAATCTTAGCGGGCCATACAATGAGCAGTTCTTC.

The J gene is TRBJ2-2, the V gene TRBV7-3; 16 bases match TRBD2. Germline values: CDR1 SGHTA, CDR2 FQGTGA. The CDR3 runs 20 residues. The junction had 12 bases not matched to a gene; V was cut back by 4 bases and J by 4 bases. CDR3 residues: CASSSAGTSGRAGITGELFF. The CDR3 DNA is TGTGCCAGCAGCTCCGCTGGGACTAGCGGGAGGGCCGGTATCACCGGGGAGCTGTTTTTT.

The genes are TRBV7-3 and TRBJ2-3; D may be TRBD1 (6 bases). The V and J ends lost 1 base and 2 bases respectively, with 16 bases between them. The CDR3 extends over 17 amino acids. CDR1 is SGHTA and CDR2 is FQGTGA in the germline V gene. CDR3 sequence: CASSLKGRGWFTDTQYF. The CDR3 DNA sequence: TGTGCCAGCAGCTTAAAGGGCAGGGGCTGGTTCACAGATACGCAGTATTTT.

This clonotype occurred a few times. The chain uses TRBV10-3 and TRBJ2-1; 11 nucleotides align to TRBD2. The CDR3 spans 17 residues. Germline loops: CDR1 ENHRY, CDR2 SYGVKD. V lost 0 bases, J lost 4 bases, and 5 bases stayed unmatched. In DNA form, the CDR3 reads TGTGCCATCAGTGAGTCGGTCGGACTAGCGGGTTACAATGAGCAGTTCTTC. It translates to CAISESVGLAGYNEQFF.

This chain connects TRBV9 to TRBJ2-2; 9 bases line up with TRBD1. The CDR3 is 17 amino acids. The J segment lost 5 bases and the V segment lost 3 bases, leaving 11 bases of the junction unmatched. Germline-derived CDR1 and CDR2 are SGDLS and YYNGEE. The CDR3, as DNA: TGTGCCAGCAGCGCTCCCCCCGGACAGGGGCGTACCGGGGAGCTGTTTTTT. As protein: CASSAPPGQGRTGELFF. Combining the CDR3 with reference TRBV9 and TRBJ2-2 gives the whole variable domain DSGVTQTPKHLITATGQRVTLRCSPRSGDLSVYWYQQSLDQGLQFLIQYYNGEERAKGNILERFSAQQFPDLHSELNLSSLELGDSALYFCASSAPPGQGRTGELFFGEGSRLTVL.

Comment on this clonotype: Germline is not matched at one junction end, which may reflect a read error. The chain is built from TRBV4-1 and TRBJ2-1; no clear D gene. From germline, CDR1 is MGHRA and CDR2 YSYEKL. The length of the CDR3 is 15 residues. As DNA, the CDR3 is TGCCCCAGCAGCCTGACTCAAGCTTGGAACAATGAGCAGTTCTTC. Its translation is CPSSLTQAWNNEQFF.

The chain is built from TRBV10-3 and TRBJ2-7; D is ambiguous. The germline V gene encodes CDR1 ENHRY and CDR2 SYGVKD. Trimming removed 3 bases at V and 2 bases at J, with 8 bases between. The CDR3 is 13 residues long. The CDR3, as DNA: TGTGCCATCAGTGATGCAGCCCCCTACGAGCAGTACTTC. Protein product: CAISDAAPYEQYF.

This clonotype was seen ten or more times. J is TRBJ2-7 and V is TRBV5-1, with TRBD2 identical over 9 bases. Germline V gives CDR1 SGHRS, CDR2 YFSETQ. After removal of 2 bases from V and 4 bases from J, the junction contained 7 bases not matched to a gene. The CDR3 extends over 15 amino acids. The CDR3 loop is CASSFGGSGRYEQYF. DNA of the CDR3: TGCGCCAGCAGCTTCGGGGGGAGCGGGAGGTACGAGCAGTACTTC.

This clonotype has a count of ten or more. The chain links TRBV2 to TRBJ2-2, with unresolved D. This CDR3 spans 13 amino acids. Germline V gene sequence: CDR1 SNHLY, CDR2 FYNNEI. Between the trimmed V and J ends, which lost 5 bases and 5 bases, there was a span of 9 bases. CDR3 DNA sequence: TGTGCCAGCAGTCCGGAAGATACCGGGGAGCTGTTTTTT. This codes for CASSPEDTGELFF.

This clonotype has just a few counts. V and J are TRBV29-1 and TRBJ2-7; 7 bases are a match to TRBD1. The CDR3 length is 13 residues. J gave up 2 bases and V 5 bases, and 6 bases lay outside the gene matches. Germline V lookup: CDR1 SQVTM, CDR2 ANQGSEA. The CDR3 protein is CSVQQGFTYEQYF. CDR3 nucleotide sequence: TGCAGCGTTCAACAGGGGTTTACCTACGAGCAGTACTTC.

The chain carries TRBV7-9 and TRBJ2-7; the D gene is possibly TRBD2 (6 bases). Germline V gene lookup returns CDR1 SEHNR and CDR2 FQNEAQ (reference sequence). V was clipped by 1 base and J by 0 bases, with 13 bases between them. The CDR3 loop spans 16 amino acids. CDR3 sequence: CASSLGYGGSSYEQYF. CDR3 DNA sequence: TGTGCCAGCAGCTTAGGCTATGGGGGGAGCTCCTACGAGCAGTACTTC.

The rearrangement joins TRBV6-2 or TRBV6-3 to TRBJ2-7, with D maybe TRBD2 (5 bases). CDR1 and CDR2 (germline): MNHEY, SVGEGT. This CDR3 has 14 residues. V was shortened by 4 bases and J by 3 bases, with 13 bases between the two germline ends. The CDR3 reads CASSSWEIGYEQYF. CDR3 coding DNA: TGTGCCAGCAGTTCCTGGGAGATAGGCTACGAGCAGTACTTC.

This clonotype was picked up a small number of times. The rearrangement uses TRBV24-1 and TRBJ2-3; D gene ambiguous. This CDR3 has 14 residues. The germline V gene encodes CDR1 KGHDR and CDR2 SFDVKD. Trimming shortened V by 3 bases and J by 3 bases, and 9 bases separated the two germline ends. The CDR3 DNA follows: TGTGCCACCAGTGATGGATATCGGACAGATACGCAGTATTTT. Amino acids: CATSDGYRTDTQYF.

This clonotype was seen a handful of times. The chain has TRBV5-1 and TRBJ2-5, with D unresolved. V lost 0 bases, J lost 5 bases, and 11 bases lay in between. Germline-derived CDR1 and CDR2 are SGHRS and YFSETQ. CDR3 length: 14 amino acids. This CDR3 reads CASSLAVGKETQYF. In DNA form, the CDR3 reads TGCGCCAGCAGCTTGGCCGTGGGGAAGGAGACCCAGTACTTC.